These 22 T cell receptor beta chains originate from one sample sequenced in a study of cytomegalovirus exposure and HLA in healthy donors. Vbeta (60) and Jbeta (13) primers were used in the PCR. Sequencing used immunoSEQ multiplex PCR; TCRdb keeps in-frame clones, though not all of them. In the table there are more than 95,000 clones, roughly 13% of which are singletons. The sequencing input was PBMCs. These receptors originate from a man aged 35 to 55 in good health and CMV-seropositive.

The chain carries TRBV28 and TRBJ2-3; 13 bases fit TRBD2. In germline, CDR1 is MDHEN, CDR2 SYDVKM. The CDR3 has 16 residues. J was trimmed by 4 bases and V by 2 bases; bases with no gene match: 3. The CDR3 protein is CASSLRTSGSSDTQYF. The CDR3, as DNA: TGTGCCAGCAGTTTAAGGACTAGCGGGAGCTCAGATACGCAGTATTTT. The complete variable domain, with remaining parts taken from reference TRBV28 and TRBJ2-3, reads DVKVTQSSRYLVKRTGEKVFLECVQDMDHENMFWYRQDPGLGLRLIYFSYDVKMKEKGDIPEGYSVSREKKERFSLILESASTNQTSMYLCASSLRTSGSSDTQYFGPGTRLTVL.

The V and J genes are TRBV30 and TRBJ2-6; D is undetermined. The germline V and J ends were trimmed by 4 bases and 4 bases, with 8 bases remaining between them. The CDR3 has 13 residues. Germline lookup yields CDR1 GTSNPN and CDR2 SVGIG (reference sequence). The CDR3 protein is CAWTGSGANVLTF. As DNA, the CDR3 is TGTGCCTGGACAGGCTCCGGGGCCAACGTCCTGACTTTC.

The chain joins TRBV19 to TRBJ2-2, with a possible D match to TRBD2 (5 bases). The CDR3 runs to 16 residues. The germline gives CDR1 LNHDA, CDR2 SQIVND (reference sequence). Trimming removed 1 base from V and 4 bases from J, with 13 bases in between. CDR3: CASSIGGRLGTGELFF. The CDR3 DNA is TGTGCCAGTAGTATAGGAGGGCGCTTGGGCACCGGGGAGCTGTTTTTT.

The rearrangement uses TRBV29-1 and TRBJ2-1, with 8 bases fitting TRBD2. The germline V gene has CDR1 SQVTM and CDR2 ANQGSEA. Trimming cost V 3 bases and J 8 bases; bases outside gene matches: 15. The CDR3 spans 16 residues. For the CDR3, the DNA is TGCAGCGTTGATTTCCCAGCGGGAGCGATTGGAGATGAGCAGTTCTTC. This encodes CSVDFPAGAIGDEQFF.

This chain links TRBV11-2 with TRBJ2-1; D remains unclear. Deletions cut 0 bases from V and 0 bases from J, with 6 bases between. The germline CDR1 and CDR2 sequences are SGHAT and FQNNGV. The CDR3 spans 15 residues. The CDR3, as DNA: TGTGCCAGCAGCTTAGAACCTAGCTCCTACAATGAGCAGTTCTTC. Translation gives CASSLEPSSYNEQFF.

The chain carries TRBV28 and TRBJ2-3; no firm D call. CDR3 length equals 12 residues. V dropped 5 bases and J dropped 6 bases, with 9 bases sitting between them. Germline CDR1 is MDHEN and CDR2 is SYDVKM. CDR3 sequence reads: CASSTPVDTQYF. CDR3 nucleotide sequence: TGTGCCAGCAGTACACCCGTGGATACGCAGTATTTT.

The chain couples TRBV28 to TRBJ2-6; 11 bases line up with TRBD1. With 9 bases clipped from V and 1 base from J, the junction kept 5 bases outside the gene matches. Germline V lookup: CDR1 MDHEN, CDR2 SYDVKM. CDR3 length equals 16 residues. The CDR3 reads CASGQGALSGANVLTF. As DNA, the CDR3 is TGTGCCAGTGGACAGGGGGCGTTGTCTGGGGCCAACGTCCTGACTTTC.

The table lists this clone with a few counts. The junction departs from the called germline gene at one end, perhaps through a read error. This sequence joins TRBV2 and TRBJ1-2, with a tentative D call TRBD1 (5 bases). The CDR3 is made up of 13 amino acids. Germline assignment: CDR1 SNHLY and CDR2 FYNNEI. In nucleotides, the CDR3 is TGTGCCAGCAGAGAAGGGTTTGGGGCCGGCTACACCTTC. It yields the protein CASREGFGAGYTF. The full variable domain, its missing parts supplied by reference TRBV2 and TRBJ1-2, is EPEVTQTPSHQVTQMGQEVILRCVPISNHLYFYWYRQILGQKVEFLVSFYNNEISEKSEIFDDQFSVERPDGSNFTLKIRSTKLEDSAMYFCASREGFGAGYTFGSGTRLTVV.

J is TRBJ2-1 and V is TRBV5-6; 9 bases agree with TRBD2. CDR3 length equals 17 residues. J gave up 2 bases and V 3 bases, and 9 bases lay outside the gene matches. CDR1 SGHDT and CDR2 YYEEEE come from the germline V gene. The CDR3: CASSSEGGGRAYNEQFF. The CDR3 nucleotides are TGTGCCAGCAGCTCCGAGGGGGGCGGGAGGGCCTACAATGAGCAGTTCTTC.

The CDR3 loop is CASGLGLAGVSDTQYF. The CDR3 DNA sequence: TGTGCTAGTGGTTTAGGGCTAGCGGGAGTATCAGATACGCAGTATTTT. The V gene is TRBV12-5, the J gene TRBJ2-3; 10 nucleotides agree with TRBD2. V shed 3 bases and J 4 bases; nucleotides not matched to a gene: 7. The CDR3 loop spans 16 amino acids. Germline-derived CDR1 and CDR2 are LGHNT and FRNRAP.

This chain uses TRBV9 with TRBJ2-6; D may be TRBD1 (6 bases). CDR3 length equals 17 residues. V was trimmed by 0 bases and J by 0 bases, leaving 10 bases between them. The germline CDR1 and CDR2 sequences are SGDLS and YYNGEE. As DNA, the CDR3 is TGTGCCAGCAGCGTAGAGACAGGCCGCTCTGGGGCCAACGTCCTGACTTTC. Translating it yields CASSVETGRSGANVLTF.

The chain joins TRBV9 to TRBJ1-3; D gene unclear. CDR3 length: 16 residues. The V end was cut by 6 bases, the J end by 0 bases, with 16 bases between. Germline V gene lookup returns CDR1 SGDLS and CDR2 YYNGEE. CDR3 nucleotide sequence: TGTGCCAGCACCAAACAGTCAGGCGTCTCTGGAAACACCATATATTTT. Residues: CASTKQSGVSGNTIYF. Supplemented by reference TRBV9 and TRBJ1-3, the full variable domain reads DSGVTQTPKHLITATGQRVTLRCSPRSGDLSVYWYQQSLDQGLQFLIQYYNGEERAKGNILERFSAQQFPDLHSELNLSSLELGDSALYFCASTKQSGVSGNTIYFGEGSWLTVV.

This clone was detected only a few times. CDR3 sequence (DNA): TGTGCCAGCAGCTTGGGGGCCAGCCTCAATTACGAGCAGTACTTC. Translating gives CASSLGASLNYEQYF. The chain joins TRBV5-4 to TRBJ2-7; no firm D call. CDR3 length: 15 amino acids. Germline V gene lookup returns CDR1 SGHNT and CDR2 YYREEE (reference sequence). Deletions cut 0 bases from V and 4 bases from J, with 14 bases between. The whole variable domain, filled in from reference TRBV5-4 and TRBJ2-7, reads ETGVTQSPTHLIKTRGQQVTLRCSSQSGHNTVSWYQQALGQGPQFIFQYYREEENGRGNFPPRFSGLQFPNYSSELNVNALELDDSALYLCASSLGASLNYEQYFGPGTRLTVT.

This chain joins TRBV6-1 and TRBJ2-7, with D possibly TRBD2 on 5 matching bases. Trimming took off 7 bases at V and 3 bases at J, with 10 bases between the two ends. From germline, CDR1 is MNHNS and CDR2 SASEGT. This CDR3 is built from 12 residues. The CDR3 region has the DNA TGTGCCAGCATGACGGACTTCTACGAGCAGTACTTC. This translates into CASMTDFYEQYF.

This clone was recorded a few times. CDR3 in DNA: TGCGCCAGCAGCTTGACTAGCGGGGGCTCCTACAATGAGCAGTTCTTC. It yields the protein CASSLTSGGSYNEQFF. This rearrangement joins TRBV5-1 to TRBJ2-1, with TRBD2 identical over 11 bases. CDR1 and CDR2 (germline): SGHRS, YFSETQ. The CDR3 has 16 amino acids. J gave up 0 bases and V 1 base, and 0 bases lay outside the gene matches.

This clone was recorded a few times. This chain joins TRBV5-1 and TRBJ2-2; 11 bases map to TRBD2. Germline V CDR1 and CDR2: SGHRS, YFSETQ. The ends lost 0 bases at V and 1 base at J; junction bases unmatched: 11. The CDR3 totals 20 residues. As DNA, the CDR3 is TGCGCCAGCAGCTTGGGAGTTTATAGCGGGAGGGCCCTGAACACCGGGGAGCTGTTTTTT. Amino acids: CASSLGVYSGRALNTGELFF.

The chain uses TRBV9 and TRBJ2-1; 8 nucleotides match TRBD2. The CDR3 sequence is 16 residues long. Germline CDR1 SGDLS, CDR2 YYNGEE. V shed 0 bases and J 3 bases; nucleotides not matched to a gene: 5. CDR3 in DNA: TGTGCCAGCAGCGTAGGGGTTAGCGGGAACTACAATGAGCAGTTCTTC. Its protein is CASSVGVSGNYNEQFF.

The rearrangement uses TRBV10-3 and TRBJ1-1; D possibly corresponds to TRBD1 (5 bases). CDR1 and CDR2 from the germline V gene are ENHRY and SYGVKD. This CDR3 contains 14 residues. The V end lost 8 bases, the J end lost 6 bases, and 19 bases lay between the germline ends. The CDR3 loop is CAICLERGGPEAFF. The CDR3 DNA sequence: TGTGCCATCTGTCTTGAGAGGGGAGGCCCTGAAGCTTTCTTT.

This clone was seen a few times. V is TRBV7-6 and J is TRBJ2-2; D gene ambiguous. Germline V gene data show CDR1 as SGHVS and CDR2 as FNYEAQ. With 3 bases removed from V and 0 bases from J, the gap between germline ends came to 11 bases. The CDR3 runs 16 residues. CDR3 residues: CASSFLPGPNTGELFF. The CDR3 DNA is TGTGCCAGCAGCTTCCTCCCGGGTCCGAACACCGGGGAGCTGTTTTTT.

This chain joins TRBV19 and TRBJ2-3; D is perhaps TRBD1 (6 bases). Trimming cost V 7 bases and J 2 bases, with 10 bases left between them. This CDR3 is 13 amino acids long. Germline-derived CDR1 and CDR2 are LNHDA and SQIVND (reference sequence). Here the CDR3 DNA reads TGTGCCAGTACGGACAGCTACACAGATACGCAGTATTTT. This sequence encodes CASTDSYTDTQYF.

This clone was seen a handful of times. The V gene is TRBV5-6, the J gene TRBJ1-2; D gene ambiguous. Per the germline V gene, CDR1 is SGHDT and CDR2 is YYEEEE. Between the trimmed V and J ends, which lost 0 bases and 8 bases, there was a span of 11 bases. The CDR3 loop spans 13 amino acids. The CDR3 DNA follows: TGTGCCAGCAGCTTGGCAGGTGAACTCGGCTACACCTTC. As protein: CASSLAGELGYTF.

CDR3 in amino acids: CASSLPSGSYQETQYF. For the CDR3, the DNA is TGTGCCAGCAGCTTACCAAGCGGATCGTACCAAGAGACCCAGTACTTC. The chain couples TRBV7-9 to TRBJ2-5; a weak D match, TRBD2 (5 bases). The CDR3 contains 16 residues. The germline V gene encodes CDR1 SEHNR and CDR2 FQNEAQ (reference sequence). V was shortened by 2 bases and J by 0 bases, with 13 bases between the two germline ends.